Shown below are 25 T cell receptor beta chains from a single sample sequenced in a study of blood T cells in healthy people across ages. Next came a second PCR, run for about 7 to 12 cycles, which used a sample-barcoded 5' primer along with a J-beta primer mix. TCRdb re-called the 5' RACE reads with MiXCR, one entry per CDR3 protein. The sample lists fewer than 2 million distinct CDR3 sequences, about two fifths occurring once. Specimen: blood. These receptors were obtained from a human donor in good health.

V and J are TRBV20-1 and TRBJ2-7; 7 positions match TRBD2. The CDR3 covers 14 residues. The germline V gene has CDR1 DFQATT and CDR2 SNEGSKA (reference sequence). The junction had 5 bases not matched to a gene; V was cut back by 3 bases and J by 0 bases. DNA of the CDR3: TGCAGTGCTAGTGTGGGGGGGAGCTCCTACGAGCAGTACTTC. Translating it yields CSASVGGSSYEQYF.

The CDR3 sequence: CATSDLPVGGRSYNEQFF. The DNA of the CDR3 is TGTGCCACCAGTGATTTGCCAGTCGGGGGCAGGTCCTACAATGAGCAGTTCTTC. The V call is TRBV24-1, the J call TRBJ2-1, with D perhaps assigned TRBD1 or TRBD2 (6 bases each). Trimming pared 0 bases from V and 1 base from J, leaving 15 bases between. Germline CDR1 is KGHDR and CDR2 is SFDVKD. The CDR3 is 18 amino acids.

J is TRBJ2-7 and V is TRBV27; 10 positions match TRBD1. This CDR3 is 14 amino acids long. The V and J ends lost 3 bases and 5 bases, in that order; junction bases with no gene match: 4. The germline CDR1 and CDR2 sequences are MNHEY and SMNVEV (reference sequence). The CDR3, as DNA: TGTGCCAGCAGTTTGGGGACAGGGGACAACGAGCAGTACTTC. This sequence encodes CASSLGTGDNEQYF.

This chain joins TRBV6-6 and TRBJ2-7; 10 bases are a match to TRBD1. The germline CDR1 and CDR2 sequences are MNHNY and SVGAGI (reference sequence). The CDR3 is 17 amino acids. After removal of 0 bases from V and 5 bases from J, the junction contained 10 bases not matched to a gene. In DNA, the CDR3 is TGTGCCAGCAGTTACTCGCCGTACCGGGACAGGGGCAACGAGCAGTACTTC. Encoded protein: CASSYSPYRDRGNEQYF.

This chain uses TRBV4-2 with TRBJ2-1, with D perhaps matching TRBD2 (5 bases). Deletions cut 2 bases from V and 9 bases from J, with 11 bases between. The CDR3 sequence is 13 residues long. Germline-derived CDR1 and CDR2 are LGHNA and YNFKEQ. CDR3 protein: CASSQTRVAEQFF. The CDR3 nucleotides are TGTGCCAGCAGCCAAACGAGGGTGGCTGAGCAGTTCTTC.

This clonotype was observed a handful of times. The chain recombines TRBV7-9 with TRBJ2-5, with 7 nucleotides matching TRBD1. Germline V gene lookup returns CDR1 SEHNR and CDR2 FQNEAQ (reference sequence). This CDR3 comprises 16 residues. Germline trimming cut 3 bases from V and 4 bases from J; bases unmatched to any gene: 11. The CDR3 sequence: CASSFGYDRVGETQYF. Written as DNA, the CDR3 is TGTGCCAGCAGCTTCGGGTACGACAGGGTTGGAGAGACCCAGTACTTC.

The chain joins TRBV29-1 to TRBJ1-1, with D uncertain. Germline CDR1 reads SQVTM; CDR2 reads ANQGSEA. The CDR3 loop spans 12 amino acids. V dropped 7 bases and J dropped 1 base, with 10 bases sitting between them. CDR3 in amino acids: CSGGNRNTEAFF. The CDR3 DNA follows: TGCAGCGGTGGCAACCGGAACACTGAAGCTTTCTTT.

This rearrangement joins TRBV6-5 to TRBJ2-3, with a tentative D call TRBD1 (6 bases). With 2 bases removed from V and 4 bases from J, the gap between germline ends came to 16 bases. CDR3 length: 16 amino acids. CDR1 is MNHEY, CDR2 SVGAGI, per germline. DNA for the CDR3: TGTGCCAGCAGTTACCAACCTCCAGGGGCGCCAGATACGCAGTATTTT. The encoded protein is CASSYQPPGAPDTQYF.

J is TRBJ1-1 and V is TRBV7-9; D is ambiguous. V was shortened by 6 bases and J by 6 bases, with 11 bases between the two germline ends. The CDR3 length is 12 residues. CDR1 is SEHNR and CDR2 is FQNEAQ in the germline V gene (reference sequence). The CDR3 loop reads CASRTYGSEAFF. The DNA of the CDR3 is TGTGCCAGCAGAACTTACGGGTCTGAAGCTTTCTTT.

This clonotype was detected a few times. The genes are TRBV12-3 or TRBV12-4 and TRBJ2-1, with 7 bases identical to TRBD2. Trimming removed 5 bases from V and 2 bases from J; junction bases left unmatched: 6. The CDR3 runs to 15 residues. The CDR3 is CASSPLAVTYNEQFF. CDR3 coding DNA: TGTGCCAGCAGTCCGCTAGCGGTAACCTACAATGAGCAGTTCTTC.

The gene calls are TRBV7-2 and TRBJ2-5; possibly TRBD1 for D (7 bases). The CDR3 extends over 14 amino acids. Germline lookup yields CDR1 SGHTA and CDR2 FQGNSA. The ends were cut back, 6 bases at V and 3 bases at J, with 14 bases in the middle. The CDR3 DNA follows: TGTGCCAGCAGGCGGACAGGAGGGGAAGAGACCCAGTACTTC. Residues: CASRRTGGEETQYF.

The chain has TRBV6-5 and TRBJ1-1; no clear D gene. Germline loops: CDR1 MNHEY, CDR2 SVGAGI. The CDR3 has 13 amino acids. The V end lost 6 bases, the J end lost 4 bases, and 12 bases lay between the germline ends. The DNA of the CDR3 is TGTGCCAGCAGATTTCTGGGAGTCACTGAAGCTTTCTTT. This translates into CASRFLGVTEAFF.

The CDR3, as DNA: TGCAGTGCTAGAGATAGGAGGGCAGGGGCCGGGCAGCCCCAGCATTTT. Its translation is CSARDRRAGAGQPQHF. The J gene is TRBJ1-5, the V gene TRBV20-1, with D possibly matching TRBD1 (6 bases). CDR1 is DFQATT, CDR2 SNEGSKA, per germline (reference sequence). This CDR3 comprises 16 residues. The germline V and J ends were trimmed by 0 bases and 7 bases, with 19 bases remaining between them.

This clonotype was seen more than once but under ten times. The chain carries TRBV6-2 or TRBV6-3 and TRBJ2-2, with D tentatively TRBD2 (5 bases). This CDR3 comprises 13 residues. Germline lookup yields CDR1 MNHEY and CDR2 SVGEGT. V was trimmed by 2 bases and J by 6 bases, leaving 7 bases between them. The CDR3 nucleotides read TGTGCCAGCAGTTACGGGGAGTCCGGGGAGCTGTTTTTT. Protein product: CASSYGESGELFF.

This clonotype occurred once. The chain employs TRBV4-1 and TRBJ2-4; D is unresolved. Per germline, CDR1 MGHRA and CDR2 YSYEKL. The CDR3 is 14 amino acids. Trimming took 4 bases from V and 13 from J, leaving 20 bases between them. CDR3 protein: CASSLTQGHNEQYF. The CDR3 nucleotides read TGCGCCAGCAGCCTGACCCAAGGCCACAATGAGCAGTACTTC.

As regards this clonotype: Germline and junction disagree at one end, which may indicate a read error. In nucleotides, the CDR3 is TGTGCCAGTAGCTTAGAAGCCCGGACAGGGAGAATCTATGGCTACACCTTC. Its translation: CASSLEARTGRIYGYTF. The chain combines TRBV7-2 with TRBJ1-2; TRBD1 matches 8 bases. The CDR3 loop spans 17 amino acids. Germline CDR1 and CDR2: SGHTA and FQGNSA.

In DNA, the CDR3 is TGTGCCAGCAGCCCACGACAGGGGAGAGCAACTAATGAAAAACTGTTTTTT. It translates to CASSPRQGRATNEKLFF. This chain uses TRBV5-6 with TRBJ1-4; 8 bases fit TRBD1. The CDR3 contains 17 residues. The V and J ends lost 4 bases and 0 bases, in that order; junction bases with no gene match: 8. In germline, CDR1 is SGHDT, CDR2 YYEEEE.

The genes are TRBV7-6 and TRBJ1-1; possibly TRBD1 for D (6 bases). Germline V gene sequence: CDR1 SGHVS, CDR2 FNYEAQ. Trimming took 4 bases from V and 0 from J, leaving 15 bases between them. The CDR3 runs 16 residues. The CDR3 spells CASSSRGEGVNTEAFF. The CDR3 coding sequence is TGTGCCAGCAGCTCTAGGGGGGAAGGGGTGAACACTGAAGCTTTCTTT.

The chain combines TRBV28 with TRBJ1-4; TRBD1 might be the D (5 bases). Per germline, CDR1 MDHEN and CDR2 SYDVKM. The CDR3 length is 15 residues. Trimming stripped 6 bases from V and 8 bases from J, with 19 bases between. CDR3 coding DNA: TGTGCCAGCAGCCTTGGAGGGGCGATTTGGGAAAAACTGTTTTTT. Residues: CASSLGGAIWEKLFF.

In its sample, this clonotype was seen a few times. The rearrangement links TRBV12-3 or TRBV12-4 to TRBJ2-1, with 13 bases fitting TRBD2. The CDR3 length is 15 residues. J was trimmed by 8 bases and V by 5 bases; bases with no gene match: 6. The CDR3 DNA reads TGTGCCAGCAGTCAAGGACTAGCGGGGGACCATGAGCAGTTCTTC. It yields the protein CASSQGLAGDHEQFF.

This chain connects TRBV5-1 to TRBJ1-2; no clear D gene. Trimming cost V 2 bases and J 4 bases, with 9 bases left between them. Germline loops: CDR1 SGHRS, CDR2 YFSETQ. There are 13 residues in the CDR3. The CDR3 here is CASSFIDSYGYTF. CDR3 bases: TGCGCCAGCAGCTTCATAGACTCCTATGGCTACACCTTC.

The chain links TRBV4-3 to TRBJ2-5, with 9 bases fitting TRBD1. Gene TRBJ2-7 matches the end of the DNA better, so the J call may be wrong. Germline assignment: CDR1 LGHNA and CDR2 YSLEER. This CDR3 region has 15 residues. The CDR3 sequence is CASSLTGTGYHEQYF. CDR3 coding DNA: TGCGCCAGCAGCCTCACCGGGACAGGGTACCACGAGCAGTACTTC.

Points on this clonotype: Germline is not matched at one junction end, which may reflect a read error. J is TRBJ1-2 and V is TRBV27, with D possibly TRBD1 on 5 matching bases. The CDR3 has 13 residues. Germline CDR1 is MNHEY and CDR2 is SMNVEV (reference sequence). CDR3 sequence (DNA): TGTGCCAGCAGCTTATTCGGGGGTTATGGCTACACCTTC. It specifies CASSLFGGYGYTF.

About this clonotype: An end of the junction does not agree with germline; a read error may underlie this. V usage is TRBV10-3 and J usage is TRBJ2-3; D unresolved. The CDR3 totals 13 residues. From germline, CDR1 is ENHRY and CDR2 SYGVKD. The CDR3 is CAMSGTSTDTQYF. CDR3 DNA: TGTGCCATGAGTGGAACCTCGACAGATACGCAGTATTTT.

This clonotype was counted only a few times. The chain uses TRBV18 and TRBJ2-7; D is undetermined. The V and J ends lost 4 bases and 2 bases respectively, with 9 bases between them. The CDR3 is 13 residues long. The germline V gene has CDR1 KGHSH and CDR2 LQKENI. The CDR3 DNA is TGTGCCAGCTCACGAGTAGAAGCCTACGAGCAGTACTTC. It encodes CASSRVEAYEQYF.